This TCR beta chain was sequenced during a study of T cells in Graves' hyperthyroidism and ophthalmopathy. This CDR3 has 17 amino acids. Trimming pared 5 bases from V and 4 bases from J, leaving 21 bases between. Germline V gene sequence: CDR1 SGHVS, CDR2 FQNEAQ. This clonotype was seen a few times. The target antigen is unknown. Those patients with uncontrolled infection, other autoimmune disease, pregnancy or lactation were excluded. Whole-study results and caveats: Ophthalmopathy cases were set apart from stable hyperthyroidism by a 13 V-J model. The model's output predicted ophthalmopathy at a median of roughly seven months prior to onset. Researchers found most expanded thyroid clonotypes above 0.001 in blood as well.

TCR beta CDR3 region amplification was performed from RNA transcripts. Carried out on the TCR CDR3, a first-round RT-PCR used the HTBI primer set. TCRdb processed the multiplex PCR reads anew with MiXCR; each CDR3 protein has one entry. Among a few hundred thousand distinct CDR3 sequences listed, about a sixth were seen once. The genes are TRBV7-8 and TRBJ2-1, with no clear D. This receptor was identified in a woman aged 30 to 39 with Graves' hyperthyroidism. Sequenced sample: blood. This CDR3 reads CASSQSLQVGWYNEQFF. CDR3 nucleotide sequence: TGTGCCAGCAGCCAATCCTTGCAGGTGGGTTGGTACAATGAGCAGTTCTTC.